The clone carrying this T cell receptor beta chain was seen just once. Its antigen is as yet unknown. This sample was included in a study of cytomegalovirus exposure and HLA in healthy donors. Study-level results: Clonal expansion, a later analysis showed, was greater in HLA-associated TCR beta chains than in equally common others.

Primers included in the PCR were 60 Vbeta and 13 Jbeta primers. Methods used by the authors: Later reanalysis found roughly 80 million unique TCR beta chains, 10 million to 12 million of them shared. Sequenced by immunoSEQ multiplex PCR; TCRdb stores in-frame clones only, minus some. The DNA gave D and trimming, while V, J and clone size come from that table. The profile shows tens of thousands of clones, roughly four fifths of them singletons. Germline lookup yields CDR1 SGHNT and CDR2 YYREEE (reference sequence). The CDR3 loop spans 16 amino acids. Trimming cost V 0 bases and J 5 bases, with 15 bases left between them.

This sequence was found in a man in his fifties or sixties in good health and CMV-seronegative. The V call is TRBV5-4, the J call TRBJ2-1; a possible D gene is TRBD2 (5 bases). Sequencing was performed on PBMCs. For the CDR3, the DNA is TGTGCCAGCAGCTTGGCAGGAGGTAGGAATGACAATGAGCAGTTCTTC. Protein sequence: CASSLAGGRNDNEQFF.